Listed below are T cell receptor beta chains from one sample, sequenced in a study of T-cell reconstitution after alpha-beta-depleted transplantation in children. TCRdb itself ran the PCR reads through MiXCR, one entry per CDR3 protein. The sample shows about 510,000 distinct CDR3 sequences, about an eighth of them seen only once. Sequences were derived from PBMCs, mostly from graft donor cells, sampled 180 days after TCRalphabeta/CD19-depleted stem cell transplant. These receptors originate from a female patient between 2 and 15 years old who had a stem cell transplant for aplastic anemia, so the T cells may come from the graft donor. Both conserved end residues are trimmed from each CDR3. Fields, in order: CDR3 length, V gene, CDR3 protein.

11	TRBV7-2	ASSPNYGEKLF
15	TRBV6-2/TRBV6-3	ASSSTLGGRDYNEQF
15	TRBV4-2	ASSLDPTGGFRETQY
12	TRBV11-2	ASSLFRGRHEQY
10	TRBV28	ASNLPTYEQY
12	TRBV5-6	ASSLGTGTDTQY
9	TRBV29-1	SGGQGNTIY
12	TRBV20-1	SALLAGKYNEQF
15	TRBV4-3	ASSQRTSGSYQETQY
13	TRBV19	ASSIRDGSTDTQY
13	TRBV28	ASSLFSGTAYEQY
12	TRBV20-1	SASRSSMNTEAF
13	TRBV5-6	ASSAYRLEEETQY
12	TRBV7-9	ASSPGSGVTEAF